This is a list of T cell receptor beta chains from one sample in a study of pediatric ulcerative colitis. Profiled with immunoSEQ multiplex PCR; TCRdb holds only in-frame clones, not every one. The sample has 50,000 to 65,000 clones, roughly nine tenths seen once. Sequenced material: blood. Source of these receptors: a boy younger than 18 with severe ulcerative colitis. Each CDR3 is given with its conserved first and last residue. D genes are given only for firm matches. The listing skips clone size in some rows; elsewhere it reads once, few, many or a size class.

v_gene: TRBV29-1; d_gene: TRBD1; j_gene: TRBJ2-7; abundance: NA; CDR3nt: TGCAGCGTTGAATCGACAGGGTTTTACGAGCAGTACTTC; CDR3aa: CSVESTGFYEQYF
v_gene: TRBV4-2; d_gene: NA; j_gene: TRBJ1-2; abundance: few; CDR3nt: TGTGCCAGCAGCCAAGAATCCCAGACAGCGGCGCGTCCCTATGGCTACACCTTC; CDR3aa: CASSQESQTAARPYGYTF
v_gene: TRBV2; d_gene: TRBD1; j_gene: TRBJ1-1; abundance: NA; CDR3nt: TGTGCCAGCACCCAGGACAGGTCAATCATGAACACTGAAGCTTTCTTT; CDR3aa: CASTQDRSIMNTEAFF
v_gene: TRBV29-1; d_gene: NA; j_gene: TRBJ2-5; abundance: NA; CDR3nt: TGCAGCGCCTCAGGGTTGGGGACCCAGTACTTC; CDR3aa: CSASGLGTQYF
v_gene: TRBV2; d_gene: NA; j_gene: TRBJ2-7; abundance: NA; CDR3nt: TGTGCCAGCAGTGTAGGACAATACGAGCAGTACTTC; CDR3aa: CASSVGQYEQYF
v_gene: TRBV9; d_gene: TRBD2; j_gene: TRBJ2-1; abundance: NA; CDR3nt: TGTGCCAGCAGCCCTAGCGGGAGGTCTTACAATGAGCAGTTCTTC; CDR3aa: CASSPSGRSYNEQFF
v_gene: TRBV18; d_gene: NA; j_gene: TRBJ1-4; abundance: few; CDR3nt: TGTGCCAGCTCACCTAGAGTGGCAACTAATGAAAAACTGTTTTTT; CDR3aa: CASSPRVATNEKLFF
v_gene: TRBV5-4; d_gene: NA; j_gene: TRBJ2-2; abundance: NA; CDR3nt: TGTGCCAGCTCCATAGGGGACCGCCAAGGGACCGCGAACACCGGGGAGCTGTTTTTT; CDR3aa: CASSIGDRQGTANTGELFF
v_gene: TRBV7-9; d_gene: TRBD2; j_gene: TRBJ2-3; abundance: NA; CDR3nt: TGTGCCAGCAGCTTAGCCTACATCCGGACTAGCACTGACACAGATACGCAGTATTTT; CDR3aa: CASSLAYIRTSTDTDTQYF
v_gene: TRBV2; d_gene: NA; j_gene: TRBJ1-4; abundance: NA; CDR3nt: TGTGCCAGCGGACTCGACAGACGAGATGAAAAACTGTTTTTT; CDR3aa: CASGLDRRDEKLFF
v_gene: TRBV19; d_gene: TRBD2; j_gene: TRBJ2-1; abundance: NA; CDR3nt: TGTGCCAGTAGTATATCTAGCGGGAGTCCCAATGAGCAGTTCTTC; CDR3aa: CASSISSGSPNEQFF
v_gene: TRBV7-3; d_gene: NA; j_gene: TRBJ1-2; abundance: NA; CDR3nt: TGTGCCAGCAGCCCAGAGCCAGCCGGCAACTATGGCTACACCTTC; CDR3aa: CASSPEPAGNYGYTF
v_gene: TRBV10-3; d_gene: NA; j_gene: TRBJ1-5; abundance: NA; CDR3nt: TGTGCCATCAATTCCGACGGGATAAATCAGCCCCAGCATTTT; CDR3aa: CAINSDGINQPQHF
v_gene: TRBV27; d_gene: NA; j_gene: TRBJ1-5; abundance: few; CDR3nt: TGTGCCAGCAGGTCTTACACCAGTCAGCCCCAGCATTTT; CDR3aa: CASRSYTSQPQHF
v_gene: TRBV11-2; d_gene: NA; j_gene: TRBJ2-3; abundance: NA; CDR3nt: TGTGCCAGCAGCTTAGGTATCGACAGCCCAAGCACAGATACGCAGTATTTT; CDR3aa: CASSLGIDSPSTDTQYF
v_gene: TRBV4-1; d_gene: TRBD1; j_gene: TRBJ2-7; abundance: NA; CDR3nt: TGCGCCAGCAGCCAAGGGACAGGGGCGCCCTACGAGCAGTACTTC; CDR3aa: CASSQGTGAPYEQYF
v_gene: TRBV11-2; d_gene: TRBD2; j_gene: TRBJ2-4; abundance: NA; CDR3nt: TGTGCCAGCAGCCGCGGACTAGCGGGAGGGCCTGCCAAAAACATTCAGTACTTC; CDR3aa: CASSRGLAGGPAKNIQYF
v_gene: TRBV7-9; d_gene: TRBD1; j_gene: TRBJ2-7; abundance: medium-sized; CDR3nt: TGTGCCAGCAGCTTCTTTCCCGGGGACAGTTCATTCTACGAGCAGTACTTC; CDR3aa: CASSFFPGDSSFYEQYF
v_gene: TRBV9; d_gene: NA; j_gene: TRBJ2-5; abundance: NA; CDR3nt: TGTGCCAGCAGCACTACGATTCAAGAGACCCAGTACTTC; CDR3aa: CASSTTIQETQYF
v_gene: TRBV29-1; d_gene: TRBD1; j_gene: TRBJ2-7; abundance: NA; CDR3nt: TGCAGCGTTGGGGGGACAGCTAACTACGAGCAGTACTTC; CDR3aa: CSVGGTANYEQYF
v_gene: TRBV6-1; d_gene: TRBD2; j_gene: TRBJ2-1; abundance: NA; CDR3nt: TGTGCCAGCATCACGACTAGCGGGAGCTACAATGAGCAGTTCTTC; CDR3aa: CASITTSGSYNEQFF
v_gene: TRBV29-1; d_gene: NA; j_gene: TRBJ2-7; abundance: NA; CDR3nt: TGCAGCGTTGATTCGGGGGGCTGGGAGCAGTACTTC; CDR3aa: CSVDSGGWEQYF
v_gene: TRBV7-2; d_gene: TRBD2; j_gene: TRBJ2-1; abundance: NA; CDR3nt: TGTGCCAGCAGCTTAGGGACTAGCGGGACCAATGAGCAGTTCTTC; CDR3aa: CASSLGTSGTNEQFF
v_gene: TRBV10-1; d_gene: NA; j_gene: TRBJ2-4; abundance: NA; CDR3nt: TGCGCCAGCATAGGGGAGCTCCAAAACATTCAGTACTTC; CDR3aa: CASIGELQNIQYF
v_gene: TRBV18; d_gene: NA; j_gene: TRBJ1-2; abundance: NA; CDR3nt: TGTGCCAGCTCACCACCAGCTAACTATGGCTACACCTTC; CDR3aa: CASSPPANYGYTF
v_gene: TRBV6-1; d_gene: NA; j_gene: TRBJ2-3; abundance: NA; CDR3nt: TGTGCCAGCACCGGCCCCCGGGACCAACAGTATTTT; CDR3aa: CASTGPRDQQYF
v_gene: TRBV7-3; d_gene: NA; j_gene: TRBJ2-1; abundance: NA; CDR3nt: TGTGCCAGCAGCCCAAACCCCGGACTGGCGGGTTTGAACAATGAGCAGTTCTTC; CDR3aa: CASSPNPGLAGLNNEQFF
v_gene: TRBV10-3; d_gene: TRBD1; j_gene: TRBJ1-5; abundance: NA; CDR3nt: TGTGCCATCAGTTCAAGGAAACAGGGGGGCAATCAGCCCCAGCATTTT; CDR3aa: CAISSRKQGGNQPQHF
v_gene: TRBV10-1; d_gene: TRBD2; j_gene: TRBJ2-3; abundance: NA; CDR3nt: TGCGCCAGCAGTGAGCTACTAGCGGGAGATTCAGATACGCAGTATTTT; CDR3aa: CASSELLAGDSDTQYF
v_gene: TRBV5-1; d_gene: NA; j_gene: TRBJ1-2; abundance: NA; CDR3nt: TGCGCCAGCAGCAGGGGGAGTAACTATGGCTACACCTTC; CDR3aa: CASSRGSNYGYTF
v_gene: TRBV12-2; d_gene: NA; j_gene: TRBJ2-1; abundance: NA; CDR3nt: TGTGCAAGTCGCTTAGAGAGGCAAGGGGTTAACCCTCAGTTCTTC; CDR3aa: CASRLERQGVNPQFF
v_gene: TRBV9; d_gene: NA; j_gene: TRBJ2-2; abundance: NA; CDR3nt: TGTGCCAGCAGCCACGGAGCCGGGGAGCTGTTTTTT; CDR3aa: CASSHGAGELFF
v_gene: TRBV27; d_gene: NA; j_gene: TRBJ2-3; abundance: NA; CDR3nt: TGTGCCAGCAGTGTATATACGGGTTCAGATACGCAGTATTTT; CDR3aa: CASSVYTGSDTQYF
v_gene: TRBV6-5; d_gene: TRBD1; j_gene: TRBJ2-2; abundance: NA; CDR3nt: TGTGCCAGCAGATGGGACAGGGAAGCGACCGGGGAGCTGTTTTTT; CDR3aa: CASRWDREATGELFF
v_gene: TRBV18; d_gene: NA; j_gene: TRBJ2-1; abundance: NA; CDR3nt: TGTGCCAGCTCACCCCCGGACAGAGACAATGAGCAGTTCTTC; CDR3aa: CASSPPDRDNEQFF
v_gene: TRBV11-3; d_gene: NA; j_gene: TRBJ2-1; abundance: NA; CDR3nt: TGTGCCAGCAGCTTAGATGATGGGCTCAATGAGCAGTTCTTC; CDR3aa: CASSLDDGLNEQFF
v_gene: TRBV12-1; d_gene: NA; j_gene: TRBJ2-5; abundance: NA; CDR3nt: TGTGCCAGCACCTCTTCCGGCTTAGCGGGAGGGTCGGGAGAGACCCAGTACTTC; CDR3aa: CASTSSGLAGGSGETQYF
v_gene: TRBV11-3; d_gene: TRBD2; j_gene: TRBJ2-3; abundance: once; CDR3nt: TGTGCCAGCAGCACAAGAGGGGCGGGAGGCTCAGATACGCAGTATTTT; CDR3aa: CASSTRGAGGSDTQYF
v_gene: TRBV9; d_gene: TRBD1; j_gene: TRBJ2-3; abundance: NA; CDR3nt: TGTGCCAGCAGCGAACACAGGGGGTGGACAGATACGCAGTATTTT; CDR3aa: CASSEHRGWTDTQYF
v_gene: TRBV7-8; d_gene: NA; j_gene: TRBJ2-7; abundance: NA; CDR3nt: TGTGCCAGCAGCCCTCGCGAAAGGCAGGCCTACGAGCAGTACTTC; CDR3aa: CASSPRERQAYEQYF
v_gene: TRBV7-8; d_gene: NA; j_gene: TRBJ2-5; abundance: NA; CDR3nt: TGTGCCAGCAGCTTACAGCTATACAGGTGGGAGACCCAGTACTTC; CDR3aa: CASSLQLYRWETQYF